Each of the 28 T cell receptor beta chains below was sequenced from the same sample in a study of shared clonotypes between healthy human individuals. Generated by immunoSEQ multiplex PCR, the TCRdb table keeps only in-frame clones and is missing some. The repertoire holds over 950,000 clones, with approximately 75% as singletons. Sequenced material: memory CD4+ T cells from PBMCs. The subset denotes: CD45RA-negative fraction. The receptors shown here come from a man between 18 and 35 years old in good health. Some clones in this sample may be carry-over from other donors' samples.

The chain combines TRBV7-2 with TRBJ1-1; 10 bases map to TRBD1. CDR3 length: 14 amino acids. The junction had 5 bases not matched to a gene; V was cut back by 2 bases and J by 8 bases. The germline V gene has CDR1 SGHTA and CDR2 FQGNSA. The CDR3 DNA reads TGTGCCAGCAGCTTAATGGGACAGGGGACGGAAGCTTTCTTT. This encodes CASSLMGQGTEAFF. The complete variable domain, with remaining parts taken from reference TRBV7-2 and TRBJ1-1, reads GAGVSQSPSNKVTEKGKDVELRCDPISGHTALYWYRQSLGQGLEFLIYFQGNSAPDKSGLPSDRFSAERTGGSVSTLTIQRTQQEDSAVYLCASSLMGQGTEAFFGQGTRLTVV.

The gene calls are TRBV5-1 and TRBJ2-4; D might be TRBD1 (6 bases). V shed 2 bases and J shed 0 bases, with 12 bases lying between them. The CDR3 covers 16 residues. Germline V gene sequence: CDR1 SGHRS, CDR2 YFSETQ. The CDR3, as DNA: TGCGCCAGCAGCTTTGATTACAGGGAAGCCAAAAACATTCAGTACTTC. This sequence encodes CASSFDYREAKNIQYF.

This clone was observed a single time. The V and J genes are TRBV2 and TRBJ2-5, with D possibly TRBD2 on 5 matching bases. The ends were cut back, 7 bases at V and 9 bases at J, with 15 bases in the middle. Germline V gene sequence: CDR1 SNHLY, CDR2 FYNNEI. CDR3 length: 12 amino acids. CDR3 in amino acids: CASTERGSPQYF. The CDR3 region has the DNA TGTGCCAGCACCGAGCGAGGGTCCCCCCAGTACTTC.

This chain connects TRBV7-8 to TRBJ1-5; maybe TRBD1 (5 bases). CDR3 length: 17 amino acids. V lost 7 bases and J lost 0, with 19 bases in between. Germline CDR1 is SGHVS and CDR2 is FQNEAQ. CDR3 residues: CASTREFGAGSNQPQHF. The CDR3 bases are TGTGCCAGCACCAGGGAGTTTGGGGCAGGTAGCAATCAGCCCCAGCATTTT.

This clone was counted only a few times. The V call is TRBV28, the J call TRBJ1-2, with 8 bases lining up with TRBD1. Germline-derived CDR1 and CDR2 are MDHEN and SYDVKM. V lost 6 bases and J lost 6; bases outside the gene matches: 12. The CDR3 covers 15 residues. Written as DNA, the CDR3 is TGTGCCAGCAGCTACCTTGGACAGGGTTTGGATGGCTACACCTTC. Amino acids: CASSYLGQGLDGYTF.

A single count supports this clone. V gene TRBV9 combines with J gene TRBJ1-2; TRBD1 aligns across 7 bases. Germline CDR1 reads SGDLS; CDR2 reads YYNGEE. The trim removed 4 bases at V and 2 bases at J, leaving 14 bases unmatched. The CDR3 extends over 17 amino acids. CDR3 DNA: TGTGCCAGCAGCCACCACAGGGGCCTAGGATCAAACTATGGCTACACCTTC. Translating it yields CASSHHRGLGSNYGYTF. Together with reference TRBV9 and TRBJ1-2, the CDR3 gives the full variable domain: DSGVTQTPKHLITATGQRVTLRCSPRSGDLSVYWYQQSLDQGLQFLIQYYNGEERAKGNILERFSAQQFPDLHSELNLSSLELGDSALYFCASSHHRGLGSNYGYTFGSGTRLTVV.

The chain is built from TRBV6-1 and TRBJ2-1; 8 bases line up with TRBD2. CDR1 MNHNS and CDR2 SASEGT come from the germline V gene. The length of the CDR3 is 15 residues. With 2 bases clipped from V and 5 bases from J, the junction kept 5 bases outside the gene matches. CDR3 amino acids: CASSEFSGDNNEQFF. For the CDR3, the DNA is TGTGCCAGCAGTGAATTTAGCGGGGATAACAATGAGCAGTTCTTC.

The rearrangement links TRBV27 to TRBJ2-7; TRBD1 matches at 9 bases. Germline V gene sequence: CDR1 MNHEY, CDR2 SMNVEV (reference sequence). V lost 4 bases and J lost 5; bases outside the gene matches: 9. The CDR3 extends over 15 amino acids. The CDR3 coding sequence is TGTGCCAGCAGTTCCATACGGACAGGGGACGACGAGCAGTACTTC. This encodes CASSSIRTGDDEQYF.

This chain joins TRBV29-1 and TRBJ2-3, with 7 bases that match TRBD2. This CDR3 is 15 amino acids long. With 4 bases clipped from V and 0 bases from J, the junction kept 7 bases outside the gene matches. CDR1 SQVTM and CDR2 ANQGSEA come from the germline V gene. CDR3 in DNA: TGCAGCGTTGGCAGCGGGATCGCTAGCACAGATACGCAGTATTTT. It is translated as CSVGSGIASTDTQYF.

This chain connects TRBV27 to TRBJ2-1, with D perhaps being TRBD1 or TRBD2 (6 bases each). The V end lost 5 bases, the J end lost 4 bases, and 15 bases lay between the germline ends. The V gene's germline CDR1 is MNHEY and CDR2 SMNVEV (reference sequence). The CDR3 loop spans 15 amino acids. The DNA of the CDR3 is TGTGCCAGCAGTCCCACGGGGGCGAGTTACAATGAGCAGTTCTTC. Encoded protein: CASSPTGASYNEQFF.

This clone was picked up a small number of times. The V and J genes are TRBV21-1 and TRBJ2-6. TRBV21-1 counts as a pseudogene. This CDR3 is 18 amino acids long. This CDR3 reads CASSKICGPGTGANVLTF. The CDR3 coding sequence is TGTGCCAGCAGCAAAATTTGCGGTCCAGGAACAGGGGCCAACGTCCTGACTTTC.

This clone was detected only a few times. The V gene is TRBV7-9, the J gene TRBJ1-2; TRBD1 is a possible D gene (6 bases). The ends were cut back, 0 bases at V and 4 bases at J, with 6 bases in the middle. Per the germline V gene, CDR1 is SEHNR and CDR2 is FQNEAQ (reference sequence). The CDR3 has 13 amino acids. The CDR3 here is CASSLAGGYGYTF. The CDR3 coding sequence is TGTGCCAGCAGCTTAGCAGGGGGCTATGGCTACACCTTC.

This rearrangement joins TRBV13 to TRBJ2-7, with 10 bases that match TRBD2. CDR1 is PRHDT, CDR2 FYEKMQ, per germline (reference sequence). The V gene end was trimmed by 4 bases and the J gene end by 4 bases; junction bases not matched to a gene: 16. This CDR3 spans 18 amino acids. The chain's CDR3 is CASSSIRRLAGADYEQYF. In DNA form, the CDR3 reads TGTGCCAGCAGCTCAATCCGTCGGCTAGCGGGAGCTGATTACGAGCAGTACTTC. The full variable domain, its missing parts supplied by reference TRBV13 and TRBJ2-7, is AAGVIQSPRHLIKEKRETATLKCYPIPRHDTVYWYQQGPGQDPQFLISFYEKMQSDKGSIPDRFSAQQFSDYHSELNMSSLELGDSALYFCASSSIRRLAGADYEQYFGPGTRLTVT.

The chain is built from TRBV7-2 and TRBJ2-2, with 7 bases aligning to TRBD1. This CDR3 region has 14 residues. Germline V lookup: CDR1 SGHTA, CDR2 FQGNSA. The trim removed 3 bases at V and 7 bases at J, leaving 5 bases unmatched. The CDR3 nucleotides read TGTGCCAGCAGCTTCCAGACAGGGAGCGGGGAGCTGTTTTTT. Translation gives CASSFQTGSGELFF.

This clone has a handful of counts. The genes are TRBV7-2 and TRBJ2-1, with D possibly being TRBD1 (6 bases). Germline V gene lookup returns CDR1 SGHTA and CDR2 FQGNSA. V was pared by 4 bases and J by 7 bases, with 20 bases between. The CDR3 has 16 amino acids. CDR3 region: CASSSIAWGPRNEQFF. The CDR3 nucleotides read TGTGCCAGCAGCTCCATAGCGTGGGGGCCACGGAATGAGCAGTTCTTC. Filled out from reference TRBV7-2 and TRBJ2-1, the complete variable domain reads GAGVSQSPSNKVTEKGKDVELRCDPISGHTALYWYRQSLGQGLEFLIYFQGNSAPDKSGLPSDRFSAERTGGSVSTLTIQRTQQEDSAVYLCASSSIAWGPRNEQFFGPGTRLTVL.

This chain connects TRBV2 to TRBJ1-2; 9 nucleotides agree with TRBD1. Germline-derived CDR1 and CDR2 are SNHLY and FYNNEI. The trim removed 8 bases at V and 1 base at J, leaving 8 bases unmatched. The CDR3 contains 15 residues. In nucleotides, the CDR3 is TGTGCCAGCGGCCGTGGACAGGGGAGTAACTATGGCTACACCTTC. Translation: CASGRGQGSNYGYTF.

This CDR3 reads CASKERGPSGSYNEQFF. In nucleotides, the CDR3 is TGTGCCAGCAAGGAGCGGGGGCCGTCGGGAAGCTACAATGAGCAGTTCTTC. This chain links TRBV2 with TRBJ2-1; 8 bases are shared with TRBD2. After removal of 7 bases from V and 3 bases from J, the junction contained 14 bases not matched to a gene. Germline assignment: CDR1 SNHLY and CDR2 FYNNEI. The CDR3 is 17 residues long.

The sample holds a few counts of this clone. The V call is TRBV7-2, the J call TRBJ1-4, with TRBD1 matching 10 bases. The CDR3 sequence is 13 residues long. In germline, CDR1 is SGHTA, CDR2 FQGNSA. J was trimmed by 8 bases and V by 5 bases; bases with no gene match: 2. The CDR3 protein is CASSRDRGEKLFF. In nucleotides, the CDR3 is TGTGCCAGCAGCAGGGACAGGGGCGAAAAACTGTTTTTT.

The V gene is TRBV6-6, the J gene TRBJ1-3, with D uncertain. Germline assignment: CDR1 MNHNY and CDR2 SVGAGI (reference sequence). This CDR3 region has 15 residues. The V and J ends lost 2 bases and 1 base respectively, with 9 bases between them. CDR3: CASSYGEGSGNTIYF. The DNA of the CDR3 is TGTGCCAGCAGTTACGGGGAGGGTTCTGGAAACACCATATATTTT.

The V gene is TRBV7-2, the J gene TRBJ2-7; TRBD1 agrees at 10 bases. Germline CDR1 is SGHTA and CDR2 is FQGNSA. The CDR3 is 15 amino acids. With 3 bases clipped from V and 4 bases from J, the junction kept 6 bases outside the gene matches. The CDR3 DNA follows: TGTGCCAGCAGCTTCCAGGGACAGGGGAAGTACGAGCAGTACTTC. This translates into CASSFQGQGKYEQYF.

V is TRBV4-1 and J is TRBJ2-3; the match to TRBD2 covers 9 bases. Germline assignment: CDR1 MGHRA and CDR2 YSYEKL. The length of the CDR3 is 16 residues. J lost 6 bases, V lost 0 bases, and 7 bases had no gene match. CDR3: CASSQDRASGGDTQYF. DNA of the CDR3: TGCGCCAGCAGCCAAGATCGTGCAAGCGGGGGGGATACGCAGTATTTT.

Only a few counts were recorded for this clone. The chain is built from TRBV5-1 and TRBJ2-5, with D hard to call. Trimming left V 2 bases short and J 0 bases short, with 8 bases between. This CDR3 has 14 residues. Germline lookup yields CDR1 SGHRS and CDR2 YFSETQ. CDR3 protein: CASSLLSYQETQYF. CDR3 coding DNA: TGCGCCAGCAGCTTACTATCGTACCAAGAGACCCAGTACTTC.

This rearrangement joins TRBV4-2 to TRBJ1-1; TRBD1 might be the D (6 bases). V was clipped by 2 bases and J by 2 bases, with 12 bases between them. This CDR3 is 15 amino acids long. The germline V gene has CDR1 LGHNA and CDR2 YNFKEQ. The chain's CDR3 is CASSQWTDLNTEAFF. The DNA of the CDR3 is TGTGCCAGCAGCCAATGGACAGATCTAAACACTGAAGCTTTCTTT.

The gene calls are TRBV28 and TRBJ2-7, with 15 bases aligning to TRBD2. Trimming at V came to 5 bases and at J to 4 bases, leaving 3 bases not matched to a gene. The length of the CDR3 is 15 residues. CDR1 is MDHEN, CDR2 SYDVKM, per germline. The CDR3 region is CASSRGTSGRYEQYF. The CDR3 nucleotides are TGTGCCAGCAGTCGCGGGACTAGCGGGAGGTACGAGCAGTACTTC.

The chain combines TRBV5-4 with TRBJ2-4; D remains unclear. Trimming took 4 bases from V and 0 from J, leaving 11 bases between them. The CDR3 extends over 15 amino acids. CDR1 is SGHNT, CDR2 YYREEE, per germline (reference sequence). Here the CDR3 reads CASSTSRGAKNIQYF. DNA for the CDR3: TGTGCCAGCAGCACAAGCAGAGGAGCCAAAAACATTCAGTACTTC.

The chain has TRBV6-1 and TRBJ1-1; TRBD1 matches at 7 bases. CDR1 MNHNS and CDR2 SASEGT come from the germline V gene. With 6 bases clipped from V and 3 bases from J, the junction kept 7 bases outside the gene matches. This CDR3 region has 14 residues. In DNA form, the CDR3 reads TGTGCCAGCAGCATTTACAGGGGTGACACTGAAGCTTTCTTT. As protein: CASSIYRGDTEAFF.

The chain uses TRBV30 and TRBJ1-4; D is undetermined. Trimming pared 1 base from V and 7 bases from J, leaving 10 bases between. In germline, CDR1 is GTSNPN, CDR2 SVGIG (reference sequence). The CDR3 has 13 amino acids. CDR3: CAWSGWGGEKLFF. CDR3 nucleotide sequence: TGTGCCTGGAGTGGATGGGGAGGTGAAAAACTGTTTTTT.

The chain uses TRBV14 and TRBJ1-2; the D gene is possibly TRBD1 (5 bases). The CDR3 has 13 amino acids. Germline values: CDR1 SGHDN, CDR2 FVKESK. Trimming stripped 6 bases from V and 8 bases from J, with 16 bases between. CDR3 region: CASSQTWRDGYTF. The CDR3 bases are TGTGCCAGCAGTCAAACTTGGAGGGACGGCTACACCTTC.